The TCR beta chain described here comes from a study of lymphopenia after photon versus proton radiotherapy. Note on this clone: Its antigen is unknown.

Germline V lookup: CDR1 LNHDA, CDR2 SQIVND (reference sequence). Deletions cut 5 bases from V and 7 bases from J, with 23 bases between. The length of the CDR3 is 16 residues. Study-wide points: After the lymphocyte nadir, photon-treated repertoires showed oligoclonal expansion, especially of CD8+ Temra cells. Photon-treated patients lost naive T cells and TCR diversity; proton-treated stayed stable.

Some clones are missing from TCRdb's copy, which holds only in-frame ones; the method was immunoSEQ multiplex PCR. Here the sample spans about 61,000 clones, approximately 86% being singletons. V usage is TRBV19 and J usage is TRBJ1-1; the D is unclear. Sequences were derived from peripheral blood, sampled from a patient treated with photon-based radiotherapy. The receptor comes from a man aged 35 to 55 with gastric cancer. Here the CDR3 reads CASSFRATLTSYEAFF. In DNA form, the CDR3 reads TGTGCCAGTAGTTTTCGGGCCACACTTACTAGCTATGAAGCTTTCTTT.